The next 8 T cell receptor beta chains were all read from a single sample in a study of T cell repertoires in cytomegalovirus infection. These TCRs' antigens remain unknown. MiXCR was run by TCRdb on the reads, yielding one entry per CDR3 protein. The data show about a million distinct CDR3 sequences, around 30% seen once. The sequences come from cultured CD8+ T cells from PBMCs, collected from culture after CMV antigen stimulation. Source of these receptors: a human donor in good health (CMV status not recorded). Some clones in this sample may be carry-over from other donors' samples.

This clonotype was counted a few times. The chain carries TRBV14 and TRBJ1-5; maybe TRBD1 (6 bases). Deletions cut 1 base from V and 2 bases from J, with 12 bases between. The CDR3 length is 16 residues. Germline V CDR1 and CDR2: SGHDN, FVKESK. The CDR3: CASSQGGGRGNQPQHF. The CDR3 coding sequence is TGTGCCAGCAGCCAAGGGGGGGGCCGGGGCAATCAGCCCCAGCATTTT.

This clonotype was detected a few times. V and J are TRBV19 and TRBJ2-2; TRBD2 matches at 7 bases. This CDR3 region has 13 residues. Looked up from germline, CDR1 is LNHDA and CDR2 is SQIVND (reference sequence). The V segment lost 6 bases and the J segment 6 bases; nucleotides outside the gene matches: 4. CDR3 DNA sequence: TGTGCCAGTAGCGTGGGACTATCCGGGGAGCTGTTTTTT. Translated: CASSVGLSGELFF.

The chain recombines TRBV10-3 with TRBJ2-3, with no clear D. Deletions cut 3 bases from V and 5 bases from J, with 9 bases between. This CDR3 region has 13 residues. Per the germline V gene, CDR1 is ENHRY and CDR2 is SYGVKD. The CDR3 here is CAISEFRLDTQYF. DNA for the CDR3: TGTGCCATCAGTGAATTCCGGCTAGATACGCAGTATTTT.

This chain joins TRBV19 and TRBJ2-1; no clear D. CDR3 length: 14 amino acids. Germline values: CDR1 LNHDA, CDR2 SQIVND (reference sequence). The V and J ends lost 5 bases and 1 base respectively, with 9 bases between them. In DNA, the CDR3 is TGTGCCAGTAGTCTCCATCCTTCCTACAATGAGCAGTTCTTC. This codes for CASSLHPSYNEQFF.

V usage is TRBV12-3 or TRBV12-4 and J usage is TRBJ1-6; maybe TRBD1 (5 bases). The CDR3 is 13 residues long. V shed 4 bases and J shed 11 bases, with 12 bases lying between them. CDR3 sequence: CASSWGGGAPLHF. CDR3 DNA sequence: TGTGCCAGCAGTTGGGGGGGGGGTGCACCCCTCCACTTT.

For this clonotype: A clone one base away is much larger, so this may be a read error. V gene TRBV7-2 combines with J gene TRBJ1-1, with 7 bases fitting TRBD1. The CDR3 sequence is 14 residues long. CDR1 and CDR2 from the germline V gene are SGHTA and FQGNSA. The CDR3 region has the DNA TGTGCCAACAGCTTGGACAGGAGCAACACTGAAGCTTTCTTT. Translated: CANSLDRSNTEAFF.

A remark on this clonotype: This could be a read error, since a much larger clone is one nucleotide away. In nucleotides, the CDR3 is TGTGTCAGCACCGAGACCGGGGAGCTGTTTTTT. Protein product: CVSTETGELFF. The rearrangement joins TRBV7-2 to TRBJ2-2, with D unclear. The germline CDR1 and CDR2 sequences are SGHTA and FQGNSA. The CDR3 covers 11 residues.

V usage is TRBV5-4 and J usage is TRBJ1-2, with no clear D. This CDR3 spans 12 amino acids. Trimming took 4 bases from V and 4 from J, leaving 8 bases between them. CDR1 and CDR2 from the germline V gene are SGHNT and YYREEE (reference sequence). DNA for the CDR3: TGTGCCAGCAGCCAACCTTCCTATGGCTACACCTTC. Its translation is CASSQPSYGYTF.